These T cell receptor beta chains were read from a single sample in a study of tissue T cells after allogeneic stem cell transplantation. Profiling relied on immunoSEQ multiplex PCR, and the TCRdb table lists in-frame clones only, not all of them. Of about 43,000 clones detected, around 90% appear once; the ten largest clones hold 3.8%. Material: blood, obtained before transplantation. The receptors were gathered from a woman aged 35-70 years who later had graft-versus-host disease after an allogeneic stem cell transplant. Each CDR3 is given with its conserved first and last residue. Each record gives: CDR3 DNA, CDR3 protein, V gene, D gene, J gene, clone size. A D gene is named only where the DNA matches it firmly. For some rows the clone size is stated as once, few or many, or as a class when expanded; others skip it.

TGCACCAGCAGCCAAGGCGCCCGACTAGCGGGAGGGGCCGGATACGAGCAGTACTTC | CTSSQGARLAGGAGYEQYF | TRBV1 | - | TRBJ2-7 | -
TGTGCTAGTGGTCTGCAGGGTTACATTCAGTACTTC | CASGLQGYIQYF | TRBV12-5 | - | TRBJ2-4 | once
TGTGCCAGCAACGAGGCAGGGGGCCTGTACAATGAGCAGTTCTTC | CASNEAGGLYNEQFF | TRBV28 | TRBD1 | TRBJ2-1 | -
TGCGCCAGCAGCTCCGCATGGGGACAACTAAATGAGCAGTTCTTC | CASSSAWGQLNEQFF | TRBV5-1 | - | TRBJ2-1 | -
TGTGCCAGCAGCCTAGGTTGGGCGGGAGAGCAGTTCTTC | CASSLGWAGEQFF | TRBV7-2 | - | TRBJ2-1 | -
TGCGCCAGCAGCAAACCCGGGACTAGCGGGATCTACGAGCAGTACTTC | CASSKPGTSGIYEQYF | TRBV5-1 | TRBD2 | TRBJ2-7 | -
TGTGCCAGCAGCCTGGGGGGCTCCTACAATGAGCAGTTCTTC | CASSLGGSYNEQFF | TRBV5-6 | - | TRBJ2-1 | -
TGTGCCAGCAGCGTAGTGGGGGCGCAAAATTCACCCCTCCACTTT | CASSVVGAQNSPLHF | TRBV9 | - | TRBJ1-6 | -
TGTGCCATCAGTCCGGACCTCGACAATGAGCAGTTCTTC | CAISPDLDNEQFF | TRBV10-3 | - | TRBJ2-1 | once
TGTGCCTGGAGATCCCCCAGGGTAGCGGGAGTTGGTGAGCAGTTCTTC | CAWRSPRVAGVGEQFF | TRBV30 | TRBD2 | TRBJ2-1 | -
TGTGCCACCAGCAGAGGCGGCACTGGGAGGCAAGAGACCCAGTACTTC | CATSRGGTGRQETQYF | TRBV15 | - | TRBJ2-5 | -
TGTGCCTGGAGTGTCGGTAGCGGGCTCTCCTACGAGCAGTACTTC | CAWSVGSGLSYEQYF | TRBV30 | TRBD2 | TRBJ2-7 | once